What follows are 18 T cell receptor beta chains derived from one specimen sequenced in a study of T cell repertoires in cytomegalovirus infection. TCRdb recomputed calls from the reads with MiXCR, one row per CDR3 protein. This sample has nearly 650,000 distinct CDR3 sequences, with more than 20% found just once. Sequences were obtained from CD8+ T cells from PBMCs. The receptors here all came from a human donor in good health (CMV status not recorded). Some clones in this sample may be carry-over from other donors' samples.

This clonotype was found many times. The chain employs TRBV11-2 and TRBJ2-7; D perhaps matches TRBD1 (6 bases). The V gene's germline CDR1 is SGHAT and CDR2 FQNNGV. V was clipped by 1 base and J by 6 bases, with 10 bases between them. This CDR3 contains 13 residues. The CDR3 DNA sequence: TGTGCCAGCAGCTTAGGGTACAGGGTCGAGCAGTACGTC. This sequence encodes CASSLGYRVEQYV.

For this clonotype: An end of the junction does not agree with germline; a read error may underlie this. The chain links TRBV5-1 to TRBJ2-4; possibly TRBD1 for D (6 bases). This CDR3 has 16 amino acids. Germline V gene lookup returns CDR1 SGHRS and CDR2 YFSETQ. DNA for the CDR3: TGCGCCAGCAGCTTCGGACAGCCAGGGGCCATAAACATTCAGTACTTC. This translates into CASSFGQPGAINIQYF.

This clonotype has a count of ten or more. The rearrangement uses TRBV7-9 and TRBJ1-2; no clear D gene. V shed 0 bases and J shed 4 bases, with 9 bases lying between them. CDR3 length equals 14 residues. The V gene's germline CDR1 is SEHNR and CDR2 FQNEAQ (reference sequence). The CDR3 sequence: CASSLAYTIYGYTF. In nucleotides, the CDR3 is TGTGCCAGCAGCTTAGCGTACACCATCTATGGCTACACCTTC. Full variable domain (outside the CDR3, taken from reference TRBV7-9 and TRBJ1-2): DTGVSQNPRHKITKRGQNVTFRCDPISEHNRLYWYRQTLGQGPEFLTYFQNEAQLEKSRLLSDRFSAERPKGSFSTLEIQRTEQGDSAMYLCASSLAYTIYGYTFGSGTRLTVV.

V and J are TRBV5-5 and TRBJ2-1; D may be TRBD1 (5 bases). V lost 1 base, J lost 4 bases, and 9 bases lay in between. From germline, CDR1 is SGHKS and CDR2 YYEKEE (reference sequence). The CDR3 has 14 residues. In DNA, the CDR3 is TGTGCCAGCAGCTTGTGGCAGGGTTACAATGAGCAGTTCTTC. Residues: CASSLWQGYNEQFF.

The chain is built from TRBV19 and TRBJ1-1; the D is unclear. The CDR3 runs to 13 residues. Trimming left V 3 bases short and J 4 bases short, with 9 bases between. Germline assignment: CDR1 LNHDA and CDR2 SQIVND (reference sequence). CDR3 DNA sequence: TGTGCCAGTAGTATTCAATGGGGCACTGAAGCTTTCTTT. It encodes CASSIQWGTEAFF.

The J gene is TRBJ1-2, the V gene TRBV10-3; 8 bases agree with TRBD1. Losses at the gene ends were 6 bases for V and 8 bases for J; bases not matched to a gene: 23. Germline CDR1 and CDR2: ENHRY and SYGVKD. The CDR3 runs 18 residues. The CDR3 coding sequence is TGTGCCATCAGCGCACCGGGACCATGGGAGGCAGGGGGCTTAGGCTACACCTTC. It yields the protein CAISAPGPWEAGGLGYTF.

This clonotype was seen many times. CDR3 nucleotides: TGTGCCAGCAGCTTAGAATCTGGGACGGGAAACACCATATATTTT. This gives the protein CASSLESGTGNTIYF. The chain carries TRBV7-2 and TRBJ1-3; tentative D call: TRBD1 (5 bases). Germline loops: CDR1 SGHTA, CDR2 FQGNSA. This CDR3 has 15 residues. V lost 1 base and J lost 4, with 11 bases in between. Full variable domain (rest looked up from reference TRBV7-2 and TRBJ1-3): GAGVSQSPSNKVTEKGKDVELRCDPISGHTALYWYRQSLGQGLEFLIYFQGNSAPDKSGLPSDRFSAERTGGSVSTLTIQRTQQEDSAVYLCASSLESGTGNTIYFGEGSWLTVV.

The V call is TRBV5-5, the J call TRBJ1-5; D not resolved. Looked up from germline, CDR1 is SGHKS and CDR2 is YYEKEE (reference sequence). Trimming removed 0 bases from V and 5 bases from J, with 9 bases in between. CDR3 size: 14 residues. The CDR3 DNA follows: TGTGCCAGCAGCTTGGCGCAGCTTTATCAGCCCCAGCATTTT. Encoded protein: CASSLAQLYQPQHF.

This chain joins TRBV28 and TRBJ2-7; D is uncertain. Germline V CDR1 and CDR2: MDHEN, SYDVKM. The CDR3 length is 13 residues. Trimming removed 5 bases at V and 7 bases at J, with 15 bases between. The CDR3 spells CASSLPAGREQYV. The CDR3 DNA reads TGTGCCAGCAGTCTCCCGGCAGGACGGGAGCAGTACGTC.

Many counts were recorded for this clonotype. This sequence joins TRBV7-9 and TRBJ2-7; 8 bases line up with TRBD1. Germline V gene sequence: CDR1 SEHNR, CDR2 FQNEAQ (reference sequence). This CDR3 is built from 14 residues. J gave up 5 bases and V 5 bases, and 8 bases lay outside the gene matches. The CDR3, as DNA: TGTGCCAGCAGCCCGATCGGACAGGGTCACGAGCAGTACTTC. Its protein is CASSPIGQGHEQYF.

The genes are TRBV10-1 and TRBJ2-7; TRBD1 might be the D (6 bases). This CDR3 has 14 residues. V lost 6 bases to trimming and J lost 2 bases, with 14 bases between them. Germline V gene sequence: CDR1 WNHNN, CDR2 SYGVQD (reference sequence). DNA of the CDR3: TGCGCCAGCAGCGGAGACAGGAAACCCTACGAGCAGTACTTC. Translating it yields CASSGDRKPYEQYF.

This clonotype turned up a few times. This chain links TRBV15 with TRBJ2-2; D perhaps matches TRBD1 (5 bases). The CDR3 consists of 17 residues. Looked up from germline, CDR1 is LNHNV and CDR2 is YYDKDF (reference sequence). V was cut by 6 bases and J by 5 bases, with 22 bases left in between. The CDR3 DNA reads TGTGCCACCAGAGGCCCCACGCTTGTGGGGCTTACCGGGGAGCTGTTTTTT. This sequence encodes CATRGPTLVGLTGELFF.

This clonotype was picked up many times. The chain is built from TRBV5-6 and TRBJ2-1; D unclear. This CDR3 is built from 17 residues. With 2 bases removed from V and 1 base from J, the gap between germline ends came to 16 bases. Looked up from germline, CDR1 is SGHDT and CDR2 is YYEEEE. The CDR3 loop reads CASSFPDGFSSYNEQFF. The CDR3 DNA reads TGTGCCAGCAGCTTTCCTGATGGTTTCAGTTCCTACAATGAGCAGTTCTTC.

This clonotype appeared many times. The chain is built from TRBV7-6 and TRBJ2-1, with D perhaps being TRBD1 or TRBD2 (5 bases each). The V end was cut by 1 base, the J end by 8 bases, with 15 bases between. The CDR3 loop spans 15 amino acids. Germline lookup yields CDR1 SGHVS and CDR2 FNYEAQ. The CDR3 loop is CASSLGWARDHEQFF. The CDR3 DNA reads as TGTGCCAGCAGCTTAGGGTGGGCTCGGGACCATGAGCAGTTCTTC.

This clonotype has at least ten counts. This chain uses TRBV7-8 with TRBJ1-5; possible D gene TRBD1, 5 bases. The CDR3 contains 12 residues. Germline CDR1 and CDR2: SGHVS and FQNEAQ. V lost 3 bases and J 13 bases, leaving 13 bases between the germline ends. CDR3: CASSFPGGEQHF. CDR3 sequence (DNA): TGTGCCAGCAGCTTCCCTGGGGGAGAGCAGCATTTT. The full variable domain, its missing parts supplied by reference TRBV7-8 and TRBJ1-5, is GAGVSQSPRYKVAKRGQDVALRCDPISGHVSLFWYQQALGQGPEFLTYFQNEAQLDKSGLPSDRFFAERPEGSVSTLKIQRTQQEDSAVYLCASSFPGGEQHFGDGTRLSIL.

This clonotype has at least ten counts. J is TRBJ2-1 and V is TRBV7-9; 7 bases are a match to TRBD2. This CDR3 has 16 residues. After removal of 5 bases from V and 0 bases from J, the junction contained 7 bases not matched to a gene. Germline V CDR1 and CDR2: SEHNR, FQNEAQ (reference sequence). In DNA form, the CDR3 reads TGTGCCAGCAGCCCGTCTAGCGGACACTCCTACAATGAGCAGTTCTTC. As protein: CASSPSSGHSYNEQFF.

The chain carries TRBV7-9 and TRBJ2-5, with TRBD2 matching 8 bases. The germline gives CDR1 SEHNR, CDR2 FQNEAQ (reference sequence). The CDR3 runs to 17 residues. V lost 3 bases to trimming and J lost 1 base; unmatched junction nucleotides: 10. CDR3 sequence (DNA): TGTGCCAGCAGCTTGGGCACTAGCGGACTTCTCCAAGAGACCCAGTACTTC. Translation gives CASSLGTSGLLQETQYF.

This clonotype is medium-sized in the sample. This chain links TRBV7-2 with TRBJ2-7; 9 nucleotides line up with TRBD1. J lost 6 bases, V lost 3 bases, and 6 bases had no gene match. Germline CDR1 and CDR2: SGHTA and FQGNSA. CDR3 length: 14 residues. The CDR3 coding sequence is TGTGCCAGCAGCTTCGCCGGGACAGGGAGCGAGCAGTACTTC. It specifies CASSFAGTGSEQYF.